These T cell receptor beta chains were read from a single sample in a study of vaccination and CD4 T cells after COVID-19. The antigens these receptors bind are not known. Using its own MiXCR run on the PCR reads, TCRdb lists one record per CDR3 protein. The sample has around 10,000 distinct CDR3 sequences, less than 35% seen once; the top ten hold about 28%. Input material: CD4+ T cells from blood, cultured in vitro. These receptors were taken from a human donor in good health. Each CDR3 is given with its conserved first and last residue. Each record gives: D gene, V gene, clone size, J gene, CDR3 DNA, CDR3 protein. D genes are given only for firm matches. Clone sizes are given selectively: once, few, many, or a class where the clone is expanded.

>.|TRBV21-1|.|TRBJ2-5
TGTGCCAGCAGTTACGGTGACAGGGGAGAGACCCAGTACTTC
CASSYGDRGETQYF
>TRBD2|TRBV20-1|.|TRBJ2-1
TGCAGTGCTAATAGCGGCGGGAGGGCCGCGAGGAATGAGCAGTTCTTC
CSANSGGRAARNEQFF
>TRBD2|TRBV24-1|few|TRBJ2-3
TGTGCCACCAGTGATTTTTGGGTAGCGGGAGGTACAGATACGCAGTATTTT
CATSDFWVAGGTDTQYF
>.|TRBV21-1|.|TRBJ1-5
TGTGCCAGCAGCCCCCGCAGGGATAGCAATCAGCCCCAGCATTTT
CASSPRRDSNQPQHF
>.|TRBV7-2|few|TRBJ1-3
TGTGCCAGCAGCCCAGTAGGAGCTGGAAACACCATATATTTT
CASSPVGAGNTIYF
>.|TRBV20-1|.|TRBJ1-1
TGCAGTGCTAGTACGGGGGCGAGCACTGAAGCTTTCTTT
CSASTGASTEAFF
>TRBD2|TRBV5-4|.|TRBJ2-7
TGTGCCAGCAGCTTGGGACGGGGGGGGTTGGCCTACGAGCAGTACTTC
CASSLGRGGLAYEQYF
>.|TRBV28|.|TRBJ1-2
TGTGCCAGCAGTTTCTGGGGCTATGGCTACACCTTC
CASSFWGYGYTF
>.|TRBV28|medium-sized|TRBJ2-1
TGTGCCAGCAGTTTATGGGACCTTTCCTACAATGAGCAGTTCTTC
CASSLWDLSYNEQFF
>.|TRBV21-1|.|TRBJ2-7
TGTGCCAGCAGCACCTCGAGACTAGCGGGTTCCTACGAGCAGTACTTC
CASSTSRLAGSYEQYF
>.|TRBV20-1|.|TRBJ2-3
TGCAGTGCTAGAGATAGTGCCGATACGCAGTATTTT
CSARDSADTQYF
>TRBD1|TRBV6-1|.|TRBJ1-5
TGTGCCAGCAGTCCACAGGGGGGAGGTCAGCCCCAGCATTTT
CASSPQGGGQPQHF
>.|TRBV20-1|few|TRBJ2-1
TGCAGTGCTAGAGATATGCAGTCTTACAATGAGCAGTTCTTC
CSARDMQSYNEQFF
>TRBD2|TRBV19|.|TRBJ2-5
TGTGCCAGTAGTATTGGGGGAACGGGAGGGGACCAAGAGACCCAGTACTTC
CASSIGGTGGDQETQYF
>.|TRBV6-2/TRBV6-3|.|TRBJ2-1
TGTGCCAGCAGTTACTCGTTCTATGAGCAGTTCTTC
CASSYSFYEQFF
>TRBD2|TRBV20-1|few|TRBJ2-2
TGCAGTGCTGACTGGCTAGCGGGAGTTGAGGGGGAGCTGTTTTTT
CSADWLAGVEGELFF
>.|TRBV20-1|.|TRBJ1-4
TGCAGTGCCACCATGGGGGGGACAACTAATGAAAAACTGTTTTTT
CSATMGGTTNEKLFF
>.|TRBV10-3|few|TRBJ2-2
TGTGCCATCAGTGAGTCCGGCAGCGGGGAGCTGTTTTTT
CAISESGSGELFF
>.|TRBV7-3|.|TRBJ1-4
TGTGCCAGCAGCCTAGGTGCAACTAATGAAAAACTGTTTTTT
CASSLGATNEKLFF
>.|TRBV29-1|few|TRBJ2-2
TGCAGCGTTGGAGAGAGAACGGTGACCGGGGAGCTGTTTTTT
CSVGERTVTGELFF
>TRBD1|TRBV6-1|few|TRBJ2-1
TGTGCCAGCAGAATACAGGGGCCACCCTACAATGAGCAGTTCTTC
CASRIQGPPYNEQFF
>TRBD2|TRBV2|few|TRBJ2-7
TGTGCCAGCACCGAGCTCCCCACTAGCGGAGGGGTTGGGGGGTACTTC
CASTELPTSGGVGGYF
>.|TRBV11-1|.|TRBJ1-1
TGTGCCAGCAGCTTAGCTTCAGGAGGGAGGGCTGAAGCTTTCTTT
CASSLASGGRAEAFF
>.|TRBV24-1|.|TRBJ2-5
TGTGCCACCAGTGACCCTGACAGGTATGGAGAGACCCAGTACTTC
CATSDPDRYGETQYF
>.|TRBV30|.|TRBJ1-5
TGTGCCTGGAGTATGGGACAACGGGGGAATCAGCCCCAGCATTTT
CAWSMGQRGNQPQHF
>.|TRBV4-3|.|TRBJ2-3
TGCGCCAGCAGCTCACAACAGGGAGATACGCAGTATTTT
CASSSQQGDTQYF
>TRBD2|TRBV7-2|.|TRBJ2-5
TGTGCCAGCAGCCCGGGAGGTGCCCAAGAGACCCAGTACTTC
CASSPGGAQETQYF
>.|TRBV20-1|.|TRBJ2-5
TGCAGTGCTAGGCCCCCAAGCGGCAACAAAGAGACCCAGTACTTC
CSARPPSGNKETQYF
>.|TRBV19|.|TRBJ1-2
TGTGCCAGTAGTTTGTCCCCGACGGGTTCTTATGGCTACACCTTC
CASSLSPTGSYGYTF
>.|TRBV6-5|.|TRBJ1-2
TGTGCCAGCAGTTTGAGGGGCTTTCATGGCTACACCTTC
CASSLRGFHGYTF
>TRBD2|TRBV10-3|.|TRBJ2-7
TGTGCCATCAGTGCGCGGACTAGGGAGGACGAGCAGTACTTC
CAISARTREDEQYF
>.|TRBV7-2|.|TRBJ2-2
TGTGCCAGCAGCAAGAACGGGCCCTCGCTCGGGGAGCTGTTTTTT
CASSKNGPSLGELFF
>.|TRBV21-1|.|TRBJ2-5
TGTGCCAGCAGCAAAGGGGACAGGGGGCAAGAGACCCAGTACTTC
CASSKGDRGQETQYF
>TRBD2|TRBV20-1|few|TRBJ2-5
TGCAGTGCTAGTCCACTAGCGGAACCTTCGTCCAAGAGCGCCCAGTACTTC
CSASPLAEPSSKSAQYF
>.|TRBV30|.|TRBJ1-6
TGTGCCTGGAGTGTAGGGACGGAGGGCAATTCACCCCTCCACTTT
CAWSVGTEGNSPLHF
>.|TRBV5-4|.|TRBJ2-3
TGTGCCAGCAGCTTGGCGGCAACCACAGATACGCAGTATTTT
CASSLAATTDTQYF
>.|TRBV6-1|.|TRBJ2-7
TGTGCCAGCAGTAATCCCGGTTCCTACGAGCAGTACTTC
CASSNPGSYEQYF
>TRBD2|TRBV24-1|.|TRBJ2-1
TGTGCCACCAGTGGGGGAACCAGCGGGGGCTCCTACAATGAGCAGTTCTTC
CATSGGTSGGSYNEQFF
>TRBD2|TRBV6-1|.|TRBJ2-1
TGTGCCAGCAGTGAAGGTTTCGCGCTAGCGGGAGGGCCAGGGAATGAGCAGTTCTTC
CASSEGFALAGGPGNEQFF
>.|TRBV15|few|TRBJ1-5
TGTGCCACCAGCAGAGATAGGGGGGGGGCCAATCAGCCCCAGCATTTT
CATSRDRGGANQPQHF
>TRBD2|TRBV19|once|TRBJ2-7
TGTGCCAGTAGTAGACTAGCGGGAGGCCGCTACGAGCAGTACTTC
CASSRLAGGRYEQYF
>.|TRBV7-9|few|TRBJ2-3
TGTGCCAGCAGCTTAGCGATTAGCCGGTACACAGATACGCAGTATTTT
CASSLAISRYTDTQYF
>.|TRBV12-3/TRBV12-4|.|TRBJ2-7
TGTGCCAGCACCATCATTCAGGGTGGCGAGCAGTACTTC
CASTIIQGGEQYF
>TRBD1|TRBV20-1|.|TRBJ2-7
TGCAGTGCTAGTGAGGGGGGGACAGGGTCCTACGAGCAGTACTTC
CSASEGGTGSYEQYF
>TRBD1|TRBV24-1|.|TRBJ2-5
TGTGCCACCAGTGAAGGGGGCTCAGGAAAGGGCGGGACCCAGTACTTC
CATSEGGSGKGGTQYF
>TRBD1|TRBV10-3|few|TRBJ1-2
TGTGCCATCAGTGGGGACAGACGGGGCTACACCTTC
CAISGDRRGYTF
>TRBD2|TRBV5-1|.|TRBJ2-7
TGCGCCAGCAGCTCTGGTCTAAGCGGGATAAACGACGAGCAGTACTTC
CASSSGLSGINDEQYF
>.|TRBV15|.|TRBJ1-3
TGTGCCACCAGCAGAGCCCGTGGCTCCCCAACCGGAAACACCATATATTTT
CATSRARGSPTGNTIYF
>.|TRBV27|few|TRBJ2-6
TGTGCCAGCAGGACGACACTAAGCCCCCAATCTGGGGCCAACGTCCTGACTTTC
CASRTTLSPQSGANVLTF
>TRBD1|TRBV10-3|.|TRBJ2-2
TGTGCCACCGCGGGACAGGTCGGCACCGGGGAGCTGTTTTTT
CATAGQVGTGELFF
>.|TRBV20-1|few|TRBJ1-6
TGCAGTGCTCCAAAGGGTGTCAGGGAATACTCACCCCTCCACTTT
CSAPKGVREYSPLHF
>.|TRBV6-1|few|TRBJ2-3
TGTGCCAGCAGTGAACAACAGGCCGCAGATACGCAGTATTTT
CASSEQQAADTQYF
>.|TRBV7-2|.|TRBJ2-3
TGTGCCAGCAGCTTAGGACGGGGAGAGGGGGGTACGCAGTATTTT
CASSLGRGEGGTQYF
>.|TRBV11-3|.|TRBJ2-1
TGTGCCAGCAGCTCAAACCAGGGTTTAGGGAGGTTCAATGAGCAGTTCTTC
CASSSNQGLGRFNEQFF
>.|TRBV2|few|TRBJ2-1
TGTGCCAGCAGGCTAGGGCAGGGCGCTAAGCAGTTCTTC
CASRLGQGAKQFF
>TRBD1|TRBV10-3|.|TRBJ2-1
TGTGCCATGGGACAGGCCGCGGGAGAGCAGTTCTTC
CAMGQAAGEQFF
>.|TRBV4-2|.|TRBJ1-6
TGTGCCAGCAGCCCGTATAATTCACCCCTCCACTTT
CASSPYNSPLHF
>TRBD1|TRBV20-1|.|TRBJ1-4
TGCAGTGCTAGAGAGTCCAGGGGGCATGAAAAACTGTTTTTT
CSARESRGHEKLFF